This entry features one TCR beta chain sequence. Using its own MiXCR run on the PCR reads, TCRdb lists one record per CDR3 protein. Seen here are around 20,000 distinct CDR3 sequences, about 40% observed once, and the top ten hold under 35%. The germline CDR1 and CDR2 sequences are SGHVS and FQNEAQ. CDR3 length: 15 amino acids. Germline trimming cut 5 bases from V and 7 bases from J; bases unmatched to any gene: 8. The sample comes from a study of tumor-infiltrating lymphocytes in oesophageal squamous cell carcinoma. Sequencing was performed on esophageal tumor tissue. This receptor was taken from a male donor with esophageal squamous cell carcinoma. The J gene is TRBJ2-2, the V gene TRBV7-8; 9 bases match TRBD1. CDR3: CASSLGQGGIGELFF. CDR3 DNA sequence: TGTGCCAGCAGCCTGGGACAGGGTGGAATCGGGGAGCTGTTTTTT.